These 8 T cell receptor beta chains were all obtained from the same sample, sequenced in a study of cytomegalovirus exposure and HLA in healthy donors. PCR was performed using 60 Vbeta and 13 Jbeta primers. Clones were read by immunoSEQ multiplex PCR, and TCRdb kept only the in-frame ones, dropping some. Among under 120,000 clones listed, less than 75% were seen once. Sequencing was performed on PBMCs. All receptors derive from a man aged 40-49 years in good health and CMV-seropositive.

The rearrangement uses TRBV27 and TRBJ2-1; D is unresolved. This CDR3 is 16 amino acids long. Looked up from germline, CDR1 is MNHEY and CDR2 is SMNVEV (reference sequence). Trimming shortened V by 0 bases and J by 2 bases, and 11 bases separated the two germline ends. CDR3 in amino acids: CASSLSGGSPYNEQFF. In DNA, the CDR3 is TGTGCCAGCAGTTTATCCGGCGGATCTCCCTACAATGAGCAGTTCTTC.

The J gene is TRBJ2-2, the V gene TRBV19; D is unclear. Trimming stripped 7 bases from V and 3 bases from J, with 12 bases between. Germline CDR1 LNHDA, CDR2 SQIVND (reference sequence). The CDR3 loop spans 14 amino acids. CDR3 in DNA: TGTGCCAGTACCACGGGTCTGCACACCGGGGAGCTGTTTTTT. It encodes CASTTGLHTGELFF. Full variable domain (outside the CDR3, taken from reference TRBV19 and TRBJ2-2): DGGITQSPKYLFRKEGQNVTLSCEQNLNHDAMYWYRQDPGQGLRLIYYSQIVNDFQKGDIAEGYSVSREKKESFPLTVTSAQKNPTAFYLCASTTGLHTGELFFGEGSRLTVL.

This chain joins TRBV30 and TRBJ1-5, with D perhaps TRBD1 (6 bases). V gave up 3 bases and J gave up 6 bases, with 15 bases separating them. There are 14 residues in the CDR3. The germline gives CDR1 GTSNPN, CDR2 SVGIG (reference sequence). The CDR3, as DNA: TGTGCCTGGAGCGGGACATTTGGCAGTCAGCCCCAGCATTTT. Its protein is CAWSGTFGSQPQHF.

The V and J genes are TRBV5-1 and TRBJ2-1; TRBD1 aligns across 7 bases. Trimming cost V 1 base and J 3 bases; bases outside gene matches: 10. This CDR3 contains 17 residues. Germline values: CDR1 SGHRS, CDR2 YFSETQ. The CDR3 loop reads CASSLYNRDSLYNEQFF. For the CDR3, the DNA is TGCGCCAGCAGCTTGTATAACCGGGACAGCCTCTACAATGAGCAGTTCTTC.

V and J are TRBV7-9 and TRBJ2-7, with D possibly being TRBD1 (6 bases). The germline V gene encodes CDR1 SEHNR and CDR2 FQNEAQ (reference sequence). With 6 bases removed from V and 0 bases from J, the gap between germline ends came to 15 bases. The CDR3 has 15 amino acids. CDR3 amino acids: CASRPKGVDSYEQYV. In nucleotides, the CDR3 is TGTGCCAGCAGGCCGAAGGGGGTGGACTCCTACGAGCAGTACGTC.

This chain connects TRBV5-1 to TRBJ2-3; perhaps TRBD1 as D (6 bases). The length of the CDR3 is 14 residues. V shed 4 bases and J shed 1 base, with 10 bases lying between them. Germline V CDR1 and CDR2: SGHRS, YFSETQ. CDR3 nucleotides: TGCGCCAGCAGCGCGGACAGCCGCACAGATACGCAGTATTTT. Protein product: CASSADSRTDTQYF.

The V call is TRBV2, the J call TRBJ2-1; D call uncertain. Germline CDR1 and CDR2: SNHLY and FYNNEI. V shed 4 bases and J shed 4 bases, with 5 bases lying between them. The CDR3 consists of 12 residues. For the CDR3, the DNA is TGTGCCAGCAGTGGCGTTTACAATGAGCAGTTCTTC. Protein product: CASSGVYNEQFF.

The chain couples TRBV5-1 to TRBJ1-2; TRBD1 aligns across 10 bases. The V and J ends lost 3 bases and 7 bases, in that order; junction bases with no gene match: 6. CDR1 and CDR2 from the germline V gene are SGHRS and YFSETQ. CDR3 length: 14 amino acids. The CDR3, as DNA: TGCGCCAGCAGCTCGACAGGGGGCTACGGTGGCTACACCTTC. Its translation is CASSSTGGYGGYTF. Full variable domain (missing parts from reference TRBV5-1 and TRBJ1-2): KAGVTQTPRYLIKTRGQQVTLSCSPISGHRSVSWYQQTPGQGLQFLFEYFSETQRNKGNFPGRFSGRQFSNSRSEMNVSTLELGDSALYLCASSSTGGYGGYTFGSGTRLTVV.